Below are 26 T cell receptor beta chains sequenced from a single sample in a study of T-cell memory formation after mild COVID-19. TCRdb re-derived calls from the 5' RACE reads in MiXCR, one entry per CDR3 protein. The sample contains more than 150,000 distinct CDR3 sequences, around 10% of which appear only once. The sample taken for sequencing was PBMCs or a T cell subset sorted from them (not recorded which). The receptors stem from a man between 18 and 29 years old who had mild COVID-19 (a few samples of this study predate the infection). Cell type and time point are not known.

This clonotype was found a few times. V is TRBV11-1 and J is TRBJ1-2, with TRBD1 matching over 8 bases. The CDR3 contains 15 residues. J gave up 4 bases and V 5 bases, and 9 bases lay outside the gene matches. Germline values: CDR1 SGHAT, CDR2 FQDESV (reference sequence). CDR3 nucleotides: TGTGCCAGCAGCCTAAGGACAGGGTCTGGCTATGGCTACACCTTC. Amino acid sequence: CASSLRTGSGYGYTF.

The V gene is TRBV7-2, the J gene TRBJ1-3; 7 positions match TRBD1. Germline assignment: CDR1 SGHTA and CDR2 FQGNSA. Trimming removed 5 bases from V and 0 bases from J; junction bases left unmatched: 10. There are 17 residues in the CDR3. CDR3 protein: CASSQQGTAFSGNTIYF. DNA for the CDR3: TGTGCCAGCAGCCAACAAGGGACAGCCTTCTCTGGAAACACCATATATTTT.

This chain uses TRBV6-2 or TRBV6-3 with TRBJ2-1; D might be TRBD2 (6 bases). Germline CDR1 MNHEY, CDR2 SVGEGT. Trimming left V 6 bases short and J 2 bases short, with 14 bases between. The CDR3 is 15 residues long. Written as DNA, the CDR3 is TGTGCCAGCAGGGGGGTAGCGGAAGCCTACAATGAGCAGTTCTTC. Its protein product is CASRGVAEAYNEQFF.

The V and J genes are TRBV5-1 and TRBJ2-2, with 7 bases lining up with TRBD1. In germline, CDR1 is SGHRS, CDR2 YFSETQ. This CDR3 is 16 amino acids long. With 4 bases clipped from V and 5 bases from J, the junction kept 11 bases outside the gene matches. For the CDR3, the DNA is TGCGCCAGCAGCCCACCGGGACAGCGATGGACCGGGGAGCTGTTTTTT. Translated, it gives CASSPPGQRWTGELFF.

At least ten counts were recorded for this clonotype. V usage is TRBV4-1 and J usage is TRBJ2-1; perhaps D is TRBD1 or TRBD2 (5 bases each). The ends were cut back, 2 bases at V and 5 bases at J, with 7 bases in the middle. The CDR3 is 13 amino acids. Per germline, CDR1 MGHRA and CDR2 YSYEKL. CDR3 sequence reads: CASSQRGDNEQFF. The CDR3 DNA follows: TGCGCCAGCAGCCAAAGGGGAGACAATGAGCAGTTCTTC.

This clonotype occurred a few times. The chain uses TRBV5-6 and TRBJ2-1; 9 bases are shared with TRBD1. V lost 1 base to trimming and J lost 6 bases; unmatched junction nucleotides: 2. CDR3 length: 14 residues. In germline, CDR1 is SGHDT, CDR2 YYEEEE. CDR3 coding DNA: TGTGCCAGCAGCTTGATGGGACAGGGCAATGAGCAGTTCTTC. Amino acid sequence: CASSLMGQGNEQFF.

This clonotype has only a few counts. One end of the junction is discordant with germline, which a read error may explain. The genes are TRBV25-1 and TRBJ1-1; no clear D. Germline values: CDR1 MGHDK, CDR2 SYGVNS. This CDR3 is built from 12 residues. The CDR3 DNA follows: TGTGCCAGCAGTGAACCTTGGGAGCCGAGTATCTTT. As protein: CASSEPWEPSIF. The variable domain in full, completed from reference TRBV25-1 and TRBJ1-1, reads EADIYQTPRYLVIGTGKKITLECSQTMGHDKMYWYQQDPGMELHLIHYSYGVNSTEKGDLSSESTVSRIRTEHFPLTLESARPSHTSQYLCASSEPWEPSIFGQGTRLTVV.

The genes are TRBV7-8 and TRBJ1-1; TRBD1 is a possible D gene (5 bases). With 5 bases removed from V and 4 bases from J, the gap between germline ends came to 20 bases. In germline, CDR1 is SGHVS, CDR2 FQNEAQ. The CDR3 runs 16 residues. CDR3 region: CASSQSRGAPGTEAFF. CDR3 nucleotides: TGTGCCAGCAGCCAGTCCCGTGGGGCCCCAGGCACTGAAGCTTTCTTT.

The chain combines TRBV20-1 with TRBJ2-7, with D maybe TRBD2 (6 bases). The CDR3 consists of 13 residues. Germline CDR1 is DFQATT and CDR2 is SNEGSKA (reference sequence). V was clipped by 3 bases and J by 7 bases, with 16 bases between them. The CDR3 loop reads CSARSRGLGEQYV. The DNA for the CDR3 is TGCAGTGCTAGGTCGCGGGGTTTGGGGGAGCAGTACGTC.

This clonotype was seen repeatedly, ten times or more. The V call is TRBV6-5, the J call TRBJ1-3; 10 bases map to TRBD1. Germline values: CDR1 MNHEY, CDR2 SVGAGI. The CDR3 is 14 residues long. J lost 7 bases, V lost 5 bases, and 5 bases had no gene match. In DNA, the CDR3 is TGTGCCAGCAGTCCGCCGGGACAGGGGAACACCATATATTTT. Its translation: CASSPPGQGNTIYF.

The chain combines TRBV6-5 with TRBJ2-7; possibly TRBD1 or TRBD2 for D (5 bases each). The CDR3 sequence is 12 residues long. Germline V gene sequence: CDR1 MNHEY, CDR2 SVGAGI. V gave up 1 base and J gave up 6 bases, with 7 bases separating them. CDR3 sequence (DNA): TGTGCCAGCAGTTACTGGGGGTCCGAGCAGTACTTC. It is translated as CASSYWGSEQYF.

The CDR3 sequence is CASSLGRLGGYTF. For the CDR3, the DNA is TGTGCCAGCAGTTTAGGCAGGCTCGGGGGCTACACCTTC. This chain uses TRBV12-3 or TRBV12-4 with TRBJ1-2; no clear D. The CDR3 is 13 residues long. Trimming cost V 1 base and J 8 bases, with 11 bases left between them.

This clonotype was seen only a few times. The chain links TRBV7-9 to TRBJ2-7, with D hard to call. The CDR3 runs to 14 residues. The germline V and J ends were trimmed by 4 bases and 2 bases, with 12 bases remaining between them. The germline V gene has CDR1 SEHNR and CDR2 FQNEAQ (reference sequence). CDR3 DNA: TGTGCCAGCAGCTCCCTCCCAGATACCTACGAGCAGTACTTC. Translation: CASSSLPDTYEQYF.

V gene TRBV2 combines with J gene TRBJ2-7, with D perhaps matching TRBD1 or TRBD2 (5 bases each). CDR3 length: 14 amino acids. Germline assignment: CDR1 SNHLY and CDR2 FYNNEI. V lost 6 bases, J lost 0 bases, and 12 bases lay in between. The CDR3 DNA reads as TGTGCCAGCAGCCGGGACCGACTCTCCTACGAGCAGTACGTC. Protein: CASSRDRLSYEQYV.

This clonotype was seen only a few times. The chain is built from TRBV12-3 or TRBV12-4 and TRBJ1-2, with D perhaps TRBD1 (6 bases). This CDR3 contains 16 residues. V lost 7 bases and J lost 4, with 22 bases in between. In DNA, the CDR3 is TGTGCCAGCAAACCGTCGGGGGCCGCCAGAGGCTATGGCTACACCTTC. Protein: CASKPSGAARGYGYTF.

This chain links TRBV9 with TRBJ2-7, with TRBD2 matching 7 bases. V lost 2 bases to trimming and J lost 2 bases; unmatched junction nucleotides: 7. Germline V gives CDR1 SGDLS, CDR2 YYNGEE. The CDR3 runs to 15 residues. The CDR3 nucleotides read TGTGCCAGCAGCGTCGCCGGGACTACCACCTACGAGCAGTACTTC. Encoded protein: CASSVAGTTTYEQYF.

There are a few counts of this clonotype. The chain recombines TRBV15 with TRBJ1-5; no firm D call. The V gene's germline CDR1 is LNHNV and CDR2 YYDKDF (reference sequence). The CDR3 is made up of 14 amino acids. V was pared by 4 bases and J by 0 bases, with 7 bases between. CDR3 region: CATSKYGSNQPQHF. The DNA for the CDR3 is TGTGCCACCAGCAAATACGGTAGCAATCAGCCCCAGCATTTT.

In its sample, this clonotype was seen a few times. The chain has TRBV7-9 and TRBJ1-3; TRBD1 might be the D (5 bases). V lost 4 bases, J lost 4 bases, and 23 bases lay in between. Per germline, CDR1 SEHNR and CDR2 FQNEAQ (reference sequence). The CDR3 extends over 18 amino acids. The CDR3 sequence is CASSSLVGGALVGNTIYF. The CDR3 region has the DNA TGTGCCAGCAGCTCCCTGGTCGGGGGTGCCCTGGTCGGAAACACCATATATTTT.

The chain is built from TRBV20-1 and TRBJ2-1; D is unclear. Trimming pared 4 bases from V and 8 bases from J, leaving 12 bases between. This CDR3 is built from 12 residues. CDR1 is DFQATT and CDR2 is SNEGSKA in the germline V gene (reference sequence). DNA of the CDR3: TGCAGTGCTAACCGCTCGCCCTATGAGCAGTTCTTC. Amino acids: CSANRSPYEQFF.

This clonotype was found a few times. The chain uses TRBV4-2 and TRBJ2-7; 7 nucleotides match TRBD1. Germline CDR1 LGHNA, CDR2 YNFKEQ. The CDR3 loop spans 15 amino acids. Unmatched junction bases numbered 10, after V lost 4 bases and J lost 4 bases. CDR3 amino acids: CASSLFPGGVYEQYV. The CDR3 nucleotides read TGTGCCAGCAGCCTGTTCCCAGGGGGTGTATACGAGCAGTACGTC.

Ten or more counts support this clonotype. V gene TRBV7-9 combines with J gene TRBJ2-3; D uncertain. Deletions cut 0 bases from V and 2 bases from J, with 6 bases between. Per the germline V gene, CDR1 is SEHNR and CDR2 is FQNEAQ (reference sequence). This CDR3 has 14 residues. The CDR3 nucleotides are TGTGCCAGCAGCTTAGCAGGGTACACAGATACGCAGTATTTT. This encodes CASSLAGYTDTQYF.

This clonotype was counted many times. The chain joins TRBV6-5 to TRBJ2-5; weak D call: TRBD1 (6 bases). V gave up 6 bases and J gave up 3 bases, with 11 bases separating them. Germline V gives CDR1 MNHEY, CDR2 SVGAGI. The CDR3 runs 13 residues. The CDR3 loop reads CASSPWTEETQYF. The CDR3 region has the DNA TGTGCCAGCAGCCCCTGGACAGAAGAGACCCAGTACTTC.

This clonotype was found many times. The chain recombines TRBV12-3 or TRBV12-4 with TRBJ1-2, with D hard to call. This CDR3 has 14 residues. Trimming shortened V by 3 bases and J by 4 bases, and 12 bases separated the two germline ends. CDR3 sequence reads: CASSLGSSSYGYTF. CDR3 bases: TGTGCCAGCAGTTTGGGGAGTAGCTCCTATGGCTACACCTTC.

This chain connects TRBV4-2 to TRBJ1-2; D not resolved. The germline CDR1 and CDR2 sequences are LGHNA and YNFKEQ. The V end lost 5 bases, the J end lost 7 bases, and 14 bases lay between the germline ends. This CDR3 contains 13 residues. CDR3 sequence (DNA): TGTGCCAGCAGCGCCGCGTCGCGGGGTGGCTACACCTTC. Translation: CASSAASRGGYTF.

The rearrangement uses TRBV4-2 and TRBJ2-1; 9 bases agree with TRBD1. The trim removed 2 bases at V and 2 bases at J, leaving 4 bases unmatched. The germline CDR1 and CDR2 sequences are LGHNA and YNFKEQ. This CDR3 region has 16 residues. The CDR3: CASSQPGQGTYNEQFF. The CDR3 DNA sequence: TGTGCCAGCAGCCAACCGGGACAGGGTACCTACAATGAGCAGTTCTTC.

This clonotype turned up a few times. The chain couples TRBV4-3 to TRBJ2-5; TRBD2 matches 7 bases. The J segment lost 5 bases and the V segment lost 0 bases, leaving 6 bases of the junction unmatched. CDR1 and CDR2 from the germline V gene are LGHNA and YSLEER. This CDR3 is built from 15 residues. The CDR3 region is CASSQDVGGWETQYF. The CDR3 DNA sequence: TGCGCCAGCAGCCAAGACGTCGGGGGGTGGGAGACCCAGTACTTC.